The clone carrying this T cell receptor (beta chain) was seen just once. No antigen is known for it. There are 13 residues in the CDR3. Germline V lookup: CDR1 SQVTM, CDR2 ANQGSEA. V was pared by 5 bases and J by 1 base, with 12 bases between. The data originate from a study of OX40 agonist ivuxolimab in advanced cancers. Study-wide context: Every patient in dose escalation had hepatocellular carcinoma, melanoma, renal cell or head and neck cancer. Partial responses were recorded for three patients, including one with hepatocellular carcinoma and two with cutaneous melanoma.

If patients had autoimmune disease history or systemic immunosuppression, they were excluded. Study outcomes and limitations: The 0.1-3.0 mg/kg partial responders had among the lowest clonal expansion.

Clones were sequenced by immunoSEQ multiplex PCR, and TCRdb holds only the in-frame ones, with some missing. The data contain about 30,000 clones, less than 90% of them singletons. The sequence derives from an adult with an advanced solid tumor such as melanoma, head and neck, liver or kidney cancer. V gene TRBV29-1 combines with J gene TRBJ2-7; D uncertain. The input for sequencing was CD4+ or CD8+ T cells sorted from blood, taken in a trial of the OX40 agonist ivuxolimab. The DNA for the CDR3 is TGCAGCGTTTCCTTCGACGGATCCTACGAGCAGTACTTC. It translates to CSVSFDGSYEQYF.